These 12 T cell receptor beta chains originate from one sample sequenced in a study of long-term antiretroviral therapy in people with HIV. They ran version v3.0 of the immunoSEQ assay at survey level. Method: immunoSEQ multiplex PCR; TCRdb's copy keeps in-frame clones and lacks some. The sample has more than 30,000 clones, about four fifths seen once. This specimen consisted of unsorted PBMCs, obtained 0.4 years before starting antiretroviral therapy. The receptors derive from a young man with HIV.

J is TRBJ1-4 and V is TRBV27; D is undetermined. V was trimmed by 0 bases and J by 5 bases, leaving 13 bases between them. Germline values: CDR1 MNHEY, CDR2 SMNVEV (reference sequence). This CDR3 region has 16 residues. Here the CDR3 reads CASSLSGWVGNEKLFF. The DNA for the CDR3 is TGTGCCAGCAGTTTATCGGGGTGGGTAGGGAATGAAAAACTGTTTTTT.

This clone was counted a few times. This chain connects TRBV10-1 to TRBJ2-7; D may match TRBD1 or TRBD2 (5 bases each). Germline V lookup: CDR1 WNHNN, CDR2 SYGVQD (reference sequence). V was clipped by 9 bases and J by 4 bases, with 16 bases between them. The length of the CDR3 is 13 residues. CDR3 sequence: CARQGTLFYEQYF. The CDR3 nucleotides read TGCGCCAGACAAGGGACCCTATTTTACGAGCAGTACTTC.

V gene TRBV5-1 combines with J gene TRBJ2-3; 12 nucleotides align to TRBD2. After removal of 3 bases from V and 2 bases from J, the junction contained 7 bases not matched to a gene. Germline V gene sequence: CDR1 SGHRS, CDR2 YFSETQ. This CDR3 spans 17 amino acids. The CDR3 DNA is TGCGCCAGCAGCTCGGGGGGACTAGCGGGTCTCACAGATACGCAGTATTTT. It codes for CASSSGGLAGLTDTQYF.

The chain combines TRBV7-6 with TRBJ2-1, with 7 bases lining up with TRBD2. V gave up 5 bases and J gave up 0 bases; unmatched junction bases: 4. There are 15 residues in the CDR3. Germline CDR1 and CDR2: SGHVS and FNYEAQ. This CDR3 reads CASSLRTSSYNEQFF. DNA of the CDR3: TGTGCCAGCAGCCTCCGGACTAGCTCCTACAATGAGCAGTTCTTC.

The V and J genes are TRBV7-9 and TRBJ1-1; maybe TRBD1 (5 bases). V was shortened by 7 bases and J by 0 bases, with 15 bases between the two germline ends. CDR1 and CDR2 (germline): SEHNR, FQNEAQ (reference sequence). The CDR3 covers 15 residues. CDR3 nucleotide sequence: TGTGCCAGCAAAGGGGAGGGAGGATTGAACACTGAAGCTTTCTTT. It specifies CASKGEGGLNTEAFF.

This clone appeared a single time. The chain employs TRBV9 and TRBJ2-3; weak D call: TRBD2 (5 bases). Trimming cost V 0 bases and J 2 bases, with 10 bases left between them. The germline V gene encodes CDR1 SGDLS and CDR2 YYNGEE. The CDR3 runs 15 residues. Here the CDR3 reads CASSVGGYPTDTQYF. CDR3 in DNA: TGTGCCAGCAGCGTAGGAGGGTACCCCACAGATACGCAGTATTTT.

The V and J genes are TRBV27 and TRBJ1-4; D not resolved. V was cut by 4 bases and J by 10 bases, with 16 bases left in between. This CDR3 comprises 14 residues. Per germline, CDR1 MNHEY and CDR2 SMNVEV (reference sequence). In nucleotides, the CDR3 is TGTGCCAGCAGTTCCGGGCCCGGCAAAGGAAAACTGTTTTTT. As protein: CASSSGPGKGKLFF.

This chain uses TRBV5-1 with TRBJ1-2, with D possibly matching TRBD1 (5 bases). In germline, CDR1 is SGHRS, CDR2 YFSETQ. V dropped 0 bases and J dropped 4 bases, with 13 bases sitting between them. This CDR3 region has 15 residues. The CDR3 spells CASSLGSGGGYGYTF. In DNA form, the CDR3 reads TGCGCCAGCAGCTTGGGTTCCGGGGGTGGCTATGGCTACACCTTC.

CDR3 sequence (DNA): TGCGCCAGCAGTGAGTCTGGGAGGGTACCCTACGAGCAGTACTTC. Protein sequence: CASSESGRVPYEQYF. The chain has TRBV10-2 and TRBJ2-7, with 7 bases that match TRBD2. Germline-derived CDR1 and CDR2 are WSHSY and SAAADI. The trim removed 0 bases at V and 2 bases at J, leaving 4 bases unmatched. CDR3 length: 15 amino acids.

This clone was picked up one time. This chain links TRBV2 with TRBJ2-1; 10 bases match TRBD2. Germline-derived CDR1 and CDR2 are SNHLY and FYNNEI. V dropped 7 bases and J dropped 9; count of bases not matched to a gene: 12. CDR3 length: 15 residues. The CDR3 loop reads CASMRSGRASGEQFF. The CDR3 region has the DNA TGTGCCAGCATGAGGAGCGGGAGGGCCTCGGGTGAGCAGTTCTTC.

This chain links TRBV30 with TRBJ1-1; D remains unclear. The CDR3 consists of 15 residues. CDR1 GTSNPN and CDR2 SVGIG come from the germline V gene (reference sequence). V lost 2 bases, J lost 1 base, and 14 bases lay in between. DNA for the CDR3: TGTGCCTGGAGTCCCCCAACAGATACGAACACTGAAGCTTTCTTT. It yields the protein CAWSPPTDTNTEAFF.

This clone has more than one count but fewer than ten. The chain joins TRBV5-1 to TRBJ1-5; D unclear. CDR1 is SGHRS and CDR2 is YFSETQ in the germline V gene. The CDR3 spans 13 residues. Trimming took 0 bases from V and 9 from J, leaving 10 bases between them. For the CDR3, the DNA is TGCGCCAGCAGCTTGGCCGAAGGTGGGCCCCAGCATTTT. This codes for CASSLAEGGPQHF.